A single T cell receptor beta chain is shown here with its context. This entry belongs to a study of shared clonotypes between healthy human individuals. There were only Caucasian adults among the donors, and all lived in Nashville, Tennessee. CD4+ cells underwent separation, giving CD45RA+ naive and CD45RA-negative memory subsets. Produced via immunoSEQ multiplex PCR; TCRdb's table is partial and in-frame only. Of millions of clones in the sample, roughly 95% were seen once. J lost 9 bases, V lost 0 bases, and 5 bases had no gene match. The CDR3 loop spans 15 amino acids. CDR1 is MNHNY and CDR2 is SVGAGI in the germline V gene (reference sequence).

The rearrangement links TRBV6-6 to TRBJ2-1, with 10 bases that match TRBD2. This sequence was found in a man between 18 and 29 years old in good health. Sequences were obtained from naive CD4+ T cells sorted from blood. Subset here: CD45RA+ positively selected. CDR3 nucleotide sequence: TGTGCCAGCAGTTACTCGCTAGCGGGAGTTTCTGAGCAGTTCTTC. This gives the protein CASSYSLAGVSEQFF.